This T cell receptor (beta chain) was identified in a study of long-term antiretroviral therapy in people with HIV (dated by TCRdb to about 2022). Broadly, across the study: The earliest samples were collected roughly a decade before the 2015 WHO recommendation for immediate ART, at a time when ART was usually postponed until CD4 counts fell. No cross-contamination during QIAcube processing was seen in test extractions of a monoclonal T-cell line run alongside 25 to 35 polyclonal samples. The cohort contributed about 180 cryopreserved PBMC samples from a few dozen adults with confirmed HIV infection, collected serially over a mean of about six years (range 1-12). Among the 30 to 35 participants with HIV, eleven were female. This retrospective serial study examined whether starting ART and sustained HIV suppression were associated with changes in the composition and diversity of the TRB repertoire in peripheral blood. General findings and caveats noted by the study authors: Limited PBMC availability meant only the TCR beta chain was sequenced, without alpha chain pairing. HIV repertoires had narrower CDR3 length ranges than controls, and the network structure suggested an antigen-experienced repertoire that shifted only slightly toward naive after ART. Because pre-ART samples had limited cell numbers, unsorted PBMC were profiled rather than sorted CD4+ and CD8+ T cells. A significant increase in TRB diversity was found to be associated with ART initiation, although TRB diversity was observed to remain significantly below that of transplant donor controls even after long-term ART. Inferences about post-ART repertoire changes were limited because no data were available on ART adherence, viral resistance or therapy changes. The samples span the years 2004 to 2017, and the ART regimens used may be less effective than current regimens. Expanded TRB clones identified before ART initiation dominated the repertoire at all time points, although this dominance fluctuated and declined in many PLHIV after ART.

The sample holds one count of this clone. Its antigen is unknown. Base qualities were left out, and no much larger clone turns up one base away. To be included, a participant needed at least one PBMC sample from before ART initiation plus at least two post-ART samples. Treatment was received in the United States of America by all participants with HIV. Before DNA extraction, cryopreserved samples containing 1-10 million PBMC were thawed and washed. At the time of the earliest PBMC sample, participants with HIV were aged between 23 and 54 years. Per participant, PBMC samples came from 1-4 timepoints prior to ART initiation and 2-8 timepoints following ART initiation, for a median of 7 samples. Serial HIV viral load, CD4+ T-cell count, ART history and demographic data were obtained for every participant. Genomic DNA was extracted from unsorted PBMC with a Qiagen kit on a QIAcube, processed in batches of 12 samples.

The immunoSEQ hsTCRB v3.0 assay was used at survey level resolution to sequence the TRB variable region. TRB sequencing targeted a depth of about 40,000-50,000 T-cell genomes per sample. An Illumina MiSeq with a v3 150-cycle kit was used to sequence the pooled TRB libraries. Per the authors' processing: Repertoire analysis was performed in R inside a reproducible Nextflow workflow that covered QC, data transformation and analysis. LymphoSeq2, an R package for AIRR-Seq data exploration, was used to implement custom analyses. A few samples that produced fewer than 5000 total TRB sequences were removed, so 150 to 200 HIV repertoires were analyzed. Among the 180 or so HIV repertoires that were kept, 59 were collected before ART initiation and 120 to 140 were collected after ART initiation. Repertoires were downsampled to 5000 TRB nucleotide sequences, and summary statistics were averaged over 100 downsampling iterations. Only TRB sequences with CDR3 regions of at least seven amino acids were retained for analysis. Two measures captured diversity: a Shannon entropy-derived clonality score and the Gini coefficient. In the repertoire networks, any two of the top 5000 CDR3 amino acid sequences were connected whenever the two sequences differed by an edit distance of one. Antigen specificity groups and MHC restriction were predicted for TRB CDR3 amino acid sequences with GLIPH2. Known CMV, EBV, HIV or tissue antigen associations were flagged by matching CDR3 amino acid sequences against VDJdb and McPAS-TCR. Pre-ART, post-ART and control groups were compared with Wilcoxon signed-rank tests and Holm-Bonferroni correction. This is the immuneACCESS table as TCRdb keeps it, with only in-frame sequences that have V and J called. A part of the clones is gone; compared with another copy, unresolved V genes explain less than half, and the rest is unexplained. D and trimming were read from the DNA, whereas the V and J calls and clone size are those reported in that table. Present in this sample are about 7,000 clones, around four fifths of which were seen just once. The leading ten clones occupy under 25% of the sample.

The sequence was collected from a man aged 35-49 years with HIV. Sequences were derived from unsorted PBMCs, sampled 1.1 years after starting antiretroviral therapy.

The CDR3 protein is CAISESKAEGGSYGYTF. The nucleotide sequence is given as TGTGCCATCAGTGAGTCGAAGGCTGAAGGGGGCAGCTATGGCTACACCTTC. Recombination linked TRBV10-3 to TRBJ1-2; TRBD1 aligns with 7 central bases. From the cysteine through the phenylalanine, the CDR3 covers 17 amino acids. The sequence is cut down to CDR3 DNA, 51 bases in frame from base 1. Per the germline V gene, ENHRY is the CDR1 and SYGVKD is the CDR2. Ends trimmed: V by 0 bases, J by 4 bases; bases unmatched to a gene: 11.